This T cell receptor beta chain was captured by sequencing in a study of blood T cell repertoires in COVID-19. The CDR3 is made up of 15 amino acids. Germline V CDR1 and CDR2: MGHDK, SYGVNS. Losses at the gene ends were 4 bases for V and 4 bases for J; bases not matched to a gene: 9. Produced via immunoSEQ multiplex PCR; TCRdb's table is partial and in-frame only. The table includes a few hundred thousand clones, more than 85% detected once. This clone was observed a few times. This receptor was obtained from a woman between 70 and 85 years old with active or convalescent COVID-19. The sequenced sample was peripheral blood. V and J are TRBV25-1 and TRBJ2-5; TRBD1 matches at 7 bases. CDR3 in DNA: TGTGCCAGCAGTGCCTTAACAGGGGCCCCAGAGACCCAGTACTTC. This codes for CASSALTGAPETQYF.